This TCR beta chain was profiled in a study of PD-L1 blockade in urothelial cancer. A spike-in of synthetic TCR analog templates was added to each PCR. Clones were sequenced by immunoSEQ multiplex PCR, and TCRdb holds only the in-frame ones, with some missing. The sample yields roughly 60,000 clones, over 75% seen once. The sample consisted of PBMCs, taken around atezolizumab (anti-PD-L1) treatment. The source is a man in his 70s with urothelial cancer.

The CDR3 sequence: CASGLTSSSTGETQYF. DNA of the CDR3: TGTGCTAGTGGTTTGACCTCATCTAGTACTGGAGAGACCCAGTACTTC. This sequence joins TRBV12-5 and TRBJ2-5; D gene ambiguous. Germline V gene data show CDR1 as LGHNT and CDR2 as FRNRAP. This CDR3 is 16 amino acids long. Trimming cost V 2 bases and J 4 bases, with 17 bases left between them.